Below, one T cell receptor beta chain is given with its context. Its cognate antigen is unknown. TCRdb's copy holds only in-frame clones and misses some; the assay was immunoSEQ multiplex PCR. The table has about 680,000 clones, 89% seen once. The data were taken from a study of Ad26.COV2.S vaccination and SARS-CoV-2 variants. Notes on the study in general: Analyses that measured TCR breadth and depth may have underestimated total T cell responses.

V was clipped by 6 bases and J by 7 bases; unmatched bases: 13. From germline, CDR1 is KGHSH and CDR2 LQKENI. The CDR3 sequence is 16 residues long. Treatment denoted: some 20 received Ad26.COV2.S at low or high dose, single or two shots; about 5 received placebo; per-sample allocation not given. Sampling was done on day 63 after the first vaccine or placebo injection. Donor was an adult aged 18-55 years in Boston. The shot given was an Ad26 vector that makes Wuhan-strain SARS-CoV-2 spike. This chain uses TRBV18 with TRBJ2-1, with 9 bases matching TRBD1. This TCR came from a person aged 18-60 years who received the Ad26.COV2.S COVID-19 vaccine or a placebo. This material consisted of peripheral blood, taken in a trial of Ad26.COV2.S vaccine versus placebo. The CDR3 here is CASSWAGTGSRNEQFF. The CDR3, as DNA: TGTGCCAGCTCGTGGGCCGGGACAGGGTCTAGAAATGAGCAGTTCTTC.